The rows below give T cell receptor beta chains drawn from one sample of a study of blood T cells in healthy people across ages. Each CDR3 protein gets one entry after TCRdb re-called the 5' RACE reads with MiXCR. The table has roughly 1,000,000 distinct CDR3 sequences, approximately 26% seen once. These data also featured in a second study, about T cells of mothers and their children.

The sample was blood. These receptors were taken from a girl under 10 years old in good health. Both conserved end residues are part of each CDR3. Each record gives: CDR3 length, clone size, D gene, J gene, V gene, CDR3 protein, CDR3 DNA. The D gene is left open where the match is weak. Part of the rows lack a size; the others show once, few, many or a class for expanded clones.

length: 16; size: few; D: -; J: TRBJ2-3; V: TRBV7-2; CDR3: CASSNSGGVGTDTQYF; DNA: TGTGCCAGCAGCAACTCCGGGGGAGTCGGCACAGATACGCAGTATTTT
length: 11; size: few; D: -; J: TRBJ2-7; V: TRBV25-1; CDR3: CATVGAYEQYF; DNA: TGTGCCACCGTGGGAGCCTACGAGCAGTACTTC
length: 13; size: -; D: TRBD1; J: TRBJ2-7; V: TRBV10-3; CDR3: CAIRGTESYEQYF; DNA: TGTGCCATCAGGGGGACAGAATCCTACGAGCAGTACTTC
length: 14; size: few; D: TRBD1; J: TRBJ2-7; V: TRBV9; CDR3: CASSVADRDYEQYF; DNA: TGTGCCAGCAGCGTAGCGGACAGGGATTACGAGCAGTACTTC
length: 15; size: -; D: TRBD1; J: TRBJ1-5; V: TRBV6-2/TRBV6-3; CDR3: CASSYDRGLGQPQHF; DNA: TGTGCCAGCAGTTACGACAGGGGCCTCGGTCAGCCCCAGCATTTT
length: 14; size: -; D: TRBD1; J: TRBJ2-7; V: TRBV5-1; CDR3: CASSLGTGGSKPYF; DNA: TGCGCCAGCAGCTTGGGGACAGGGGGATCAAAGCCGTACTTC
length: 15; size: few; D: -; J: TRBJ2-6; V: TRBV15; CDR3: CATSRDGAGANVLTF; DNA: TGTGCCACCAGCAGAGACGGGGCTGGGGCCAACGTCCTGACTTTC
length: 15; size: -; D: -; J: TRBJ2-1; V: TRBV12-3/TRBV12-4; CDR3: CASSSELSSYNEQFF; DNA: TGTGCCAGCAGTTCGGAGCTTAGCTCCTACAATGAGCAGTTCTTC
length: 14; size: -; D: TRBD1; J: TRBJ2-7; V: TRBV20-1; CDR3: CSARAVDRDYEQYF; DNA: TGCAGTGCTAGAGCCGTCGACAGGGACTACGAGCAGTACTTC
length: 13; size: few; D: -; J: TRBJ2-7; V: TRBV29-1; CDR3: CSVRKGEGYEQYF; DNA: TGCAGCGTACGAAAGGGCGAAGGCTACGAGCAGTACTTC
length: 15; size: -; D: -; J: TRBJ2-5; V: TRBV7-9; CDR3: CASSSPLVGPETQYF; DNA: TGTGCCAGCAGCTCCCCTCTTGTTGGGCCAGAGACCCAGTACTTC
length: 14; size: few; D: -; J: TRBJ2-5; V: TRBV29-1; CDR3: CSGSEDNNQETQYF; DNA: TGCAGCGGGTCTGAGGATAACAATCAAGAGACCCAGTACTTC
length: 15; size: few; D: TRBD2; J: TRBJ2-3; V: TRBV28; CDR3: CASSPSGVGIGTQYF; DNA: TGTGCCAGCAGTCCTAGCGGGGTTGGCATTGGTACGCAGTATTTT
length: 12; size: few; D: -; J: TRBJ2-1; V: TRBV12-5; CDR3: CASGLFADEQFF; DNA: TGTGCTAGTGGTTTGTTCGCCGATGAGCAGTTCTTC
length: 18; size: -; D: -; J: TRBJ1-1; V: TRBV7-9; CDR3: CASSFMWAGGARDTEAFF; DNA: TGTGCCAGCAGCTTTATGTGGGCGGGGGGTGCGCGTGACACTGAAGCTTTCTTT
length: 14; size: -; D: -; J: TRBJ2-1; V: TRBV29-1; CDR3: CSVGGQTSYNEQFF; DNA: TGCAGCGTGGGGGGACAGACCTCCTACAATGAGCAGTTCTTC
length: 11; size: -; D: -; J: TRBJ1-2; V: TRBV6-5; CDR3: CASGSLYGYTF; DNA: TGTGCCAGCGGATCCCTCTATGGCTACACCTTC
length: 14; size: few; D: -; J: TRBJ2-3; V: TRBV7-2; CDR3: CASSLGGGLDTQYF; DNA: TGTGCCAGCAGCTTAGGTGGGGGCTTGGATACGCAGTATTTT
length: 13; size: -; D: -; J: TRBJ1-1; V: TRBV7-9; CDR3: CASSRIGNTEAFF; DNA: TGTGCCAGCAGCCGCATTGGGAACACTGAAGCTTTCTTT